This TCR beta chain was captured in a study of blood T cell repertoires in COVID-19. For the study at large: Samples came from the United States, Italy and Spain, spanning acute and convalescent COVID-19. The analysed material was cDNA or gDNA that came from T cells, B-cell-depleted T cells, or PBMCs.

Only in-frame clones appear in the TCRdb table, and some are missing; sequencing was by immunoSEQ multiplex PCR. The table has a few hundred thousand clones, around 89% seen once. The study recruited people aged roughly 18 to 100 years across around 23 US areas. Each participant's cohort was designated according to participant-reported clinical history. The sample was PBMCs or T cells enriched from blood (not recorded which). This TCR came from a man aged 30 to 45 who had been exposed to COVID-19.

Here the CDR3 reads CASSPMPGTGGAGNQPQHF. CDR3 coding DNA: TGTGCCAGCAGTCCGATGCCCGGGACAGGGGGCGCTGGCAATCAGCCCCAGCATTTT. This rearrangement joins TRBV27 to TRBJ1-5, with TRBD1 matching 12 bases. The CDR3 covers 19 residues. With V trimmed by 5 bases and J by 2 bases, 13 bases remained unmatched. CDR1 and CDR2 (germline): MNHEY, SMNVEV (reference sequence).